The clone carrying this T cell receptor (beta chain) was seen only once. Antigen unknown. The data originate from a study of metastatic and nonmetastatic thyroid tumors. The wider study: It was across blood and tumor or nodule tissue from malignant and benign thyroid patients that repertoires were compared.

Thyroid surgery was preceded by no treatment in any patient. The CDR3 runs 12 residues. Germline loops: CDR1 SGHAT, CDR2 FQNNGV. V gave up 2 bases and J gave up 12 bases, with 12 bases separating them. General observations from the study: It was reported that TCR beta diversity was significantly higher in malignant thyroid tumors than benign nodules, in blood and tumor.

Original handling: Built for papillary thyroid cancer, a distant-metastasis classifier drew on CDR3 differences across clinicopathological groups. MiXCR was used by TCRdb to re-call the PCR reads. The V and J calls shown here were made by TCRdb, not taken from the authors' results. This table holds about 12,000 clones, roughly 33% found once. Sequenced: tumor tissue. This clonotype was obtained from a female donor with papillary thyroid cancer or a benign thyroid nodule (not recorded which). Some clones in this sample may be carry-over from other donors' samples. The V and J genes are TRBV11-2 and TRBJ2-3, with unresolved D. The CDR3 spells CASSLLGLAQYF. CDR3 DNA sequence: TGTGCCAGCAGCTTACTCGGCTTAGCTCAGTATTTT.